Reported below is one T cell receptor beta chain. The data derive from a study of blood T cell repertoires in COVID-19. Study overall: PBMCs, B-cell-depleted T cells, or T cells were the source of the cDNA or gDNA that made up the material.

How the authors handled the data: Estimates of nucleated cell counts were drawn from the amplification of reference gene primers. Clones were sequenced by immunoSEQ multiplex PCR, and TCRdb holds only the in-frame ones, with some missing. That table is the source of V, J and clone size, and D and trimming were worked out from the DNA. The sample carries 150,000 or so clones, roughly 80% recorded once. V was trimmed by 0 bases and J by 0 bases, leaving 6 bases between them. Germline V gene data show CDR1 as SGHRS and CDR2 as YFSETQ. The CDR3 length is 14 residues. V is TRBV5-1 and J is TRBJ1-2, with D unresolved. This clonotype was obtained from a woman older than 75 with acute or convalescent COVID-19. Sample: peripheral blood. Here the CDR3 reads CASSLDRPNYGYTF. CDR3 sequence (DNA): TGCGCCAGCAGCTTGGACAGACCTAACTATGGCTACACCTTC.